This TCR beta chain was documented in a study of blood T cell repertoires in COVID-19. This CDR3 contains 13 residues. The V and J ends lost 5 bases and 4 bases respectively, with 11 bases between them. CDR1 and CDR2 (germline): SGHDN, FVKESK. With respect to this clone: A much bigger clone sits one base away, suggesting this may be a read error.

Measured with immunoSEQ multiplex PCR; TCRdb has only the in-frame clones, and not every one. The sample includes around 300,000 clones, about 86% seen only once; the top ten take almost 3%. The chain is built from TRBV14 and TRBJ1-1; perhaps TRBD1 as D (6 bases). What was sequenced was peripheral blood. This TCR was sampled from a man aged 25-45 years with active or convalescent COVID-19. This CDR3 reads CASSLGAGTEAFF. The CDR3, as DNA: TGTGCCAGCAGCTTGGGGGCGGGCACTGAAGCTTTCTTT.